This paragraph reports one T cell receptor (beta chain). What this receptor recognizes is not known. No much larger clonotype is one base removed from it; base qualities were not supplied. The data are from a study of T-cell memory formation after mild COVID-19 (dated by TCRdb to 2020 to 2023). About the study as a whole: TCR sequence clusters from the two donors were largely donor specific. In a couple of donors, T-cell clones that expanded and contracted after mild COVID-19 were tracked by sequencing TCRalpha and TCRbeta repertoires over time. Two young, previously healthy adult volunteers, one female and one male, were included in the cohort.

Instrument used: Illumina NovaSeq 6000. TCRalpha and TCRbeta cDNA libraries were built by 5'RACE with constant-segment primers, adding sample barcodes and unique molecular identifiers. RNA was extracted from every sample with Trizol reagent. The libraries were amplified in two PCR steps, and the second step added a second sample barcode and Illumina TruSeq adapters. Sequencing of the libraries was done on an Illumina NovaSeq, producing 2 x 150 bp paired-end reads. The study's processing was this. Demultiplexing of reads and collapsing into UMI-guided consensus sequences were performed with migec v1.2.7. With mixcr v2.1.11, UMI consensuses were aligned to TRA and TRB V and J templates and assembled into clonotypes. A clonotype was counted as expanded or contracted only if both edgeR and NoisET called the change significant, with noise models trained on biological replicates. For edgeR calls, a false discovery rate-adjusted p below 0.01 and a log2 fold-change threshold of 1 were applied. PCA with hierarchical clustering of max-normalized trajectories of the 1000 most abundant clonotypes was used as exploratory dynamics analysis. Each responding clone was given a CD4 or CD8 phenotype based on the CD4+ and CD8+ repertoires, which had been sequenced separately. The public reads were quality trimmed at Q25 with fastp and then assembled into clones with MiXCR by TCRdb, keeping productive beta chains. Each record represents a unique CDR3 protein, reported with the most common genes and DNA among its rows. The V and J calls, along with clone size, are taken from TCRdb and not from the paper's own processing. The sample yields 540,000 or so distinct CDR3 sequences; roughly 20% were counted once. The ten largest clones take up about 12% of the sample.

PBMCs were isolated by Ficoll-Paque density gradient centrifugation. The cysteine opens and the phenylalanine closes a CDR3 of 12 amino acids. Solely the CDR3 DNA is kept, with 36 bases framed from the first base. The germline V gene (reference sequence) sets CDR1 to MNHEY and CDR2 to SMNVEV. V loses 7 bases, J loses 0 bases, and the germline ends lie 6 bases apart. What the authors observed across the whole study: Contracting CD4+ clones turned up mainly in the CM and EM memory subsets, whereas EMRA was where CD8+ clones were enriched. From day 15 to 85, contracting clones showed balanced CD4/CD8 phenotypes, whereas a second wave of clones that expanded from day 15 to 37 leaned towards CD4+. Some responding clones were found in pre-infection memory, which suggests that pre-existing cross-reactive memory T cells took part in the SARS-CoV-2 response. SARS-CoV-2 specificity was not confirmed for the second-wave clones peaking on day 37. Only a couple of mild cases were covered in the study, and larger cohorts including severe cases with pre-infection samples were considered necessary.

The material sequenced was PBMCs or a T cell subset sorted from them (not recorded which). In this chain, TRBV27 is recombined with TRBJ2-5, with no D gene named confidently. This TCR was recovered from an adult woman who had mild COVID-19 (a few samples of this study predate the infection). The sample titles of this study are shuffled in the database, so cell type and time point are left out; the donor was told from shared clones. The DNA sequence is as follows: TGTGCCAGCAAGCACAACCAAGAGACCCAGTACTTC. This translates into CASKHNQETQYF.